This entry lists 8 T cell receptor beta chains sequenced from one sample in a study of blood T cell repertoires in COVID-19. Assay: immunoSEQ multiplex PCR; the TCRdb copy retains only in-frame clones and omits some. The sample has fewer than 70,000 clones, around nine tenths seen once. Sequencing was carried out using peripheral blood. All receptors come from a human donor in a cohort sampled during active COVID-19.

V gene TRBV6-5 combines with J gene TRBJ1-2; D might be TRBD1 (6 bases). Germline-derived CDR1 and CDR2 are MNHEY and SVGAGI. V lost 4 bases, J lost 0 bases, and 12 bases lay in between. There are 15 residues in the CDR3. CDR3 protein: CASSSDRQANYGYTF. The CDR3 bases are TGTGCCAGCAGTTCCGACCGACAGGCTAACTATGGCTACACCTTC.

This chain links TRBV7-9 with TRBJ2-7, with a weak D call TRBD1 (6 bases). Germline lookup yields CDR1 SEHNR and CDR2 FQNEAQ (reference sequence). V was trimmed by 5 bases and J by 0 bases, leaving 11 bases between them. The CDR3 runs to 14 residues. The CDR3: CASSPTGSSYEQYF. The CDR3, as DNA: TGTGCCAGCAGCCCAACAGGGAGCTCCTACGAGCAGTACTTC.

The J gene is TRBJ1-2, the V gene TRBV7-9, with 7 nucleotides matching TRBD1. From germline, CDR1 is SEHNR and CDR2 FQNEAQ (reference sequence). Germline trimming cut 5 bases from V and 4 bases from J; bases unmatched to any gene: 4. The CDR3 has 13 residues. The CDR3 loop reads CASSRDSFYGYTF. The CDR3 DNA follows: TGTGCCAGCAGCCGGGACAGCTTCTATGGCTACACCTTC. Variable domain in full (rest from reference TRBV7-9 and TRBJ1-2): DTGVSQNPRHKITKRGQNVTFRCDPISEHNRLYWYRQTLGQGPEFLTYFQNEAQLEKSRLLSDRFSAERPKGSFSTLEIQRTEQGDSAMYLCASSRDSFYGYTFGSGTRLTVV.

The J gene is TRBJ2-7, the V gene TRBV6-5, with 8 bases aligning to TRBD2. The CDR3 totals 15 residues. The V and J ends lost 0 bases and 4 bases, in that order; junction bases with no gene match: 5. Germline CDR1 MNHEY, CDR2 SVGAGI. This CDR3 reads CASSYSRGDSYEQYF. In DNA form, the CDR3 reads TGTGCCAGCAGTTACTCGCGGGGGGACTCATACGAGCAGTACTTC.

The chain is built from TRBV9 and TRBJ1-1, with D tentatively TRBD1 (5 bases). Per the germline V gene, CDR1 is SGDLS and CDR2 is YYNGEE. V lost 0 bases to trimming and J lost 4 bases, with 13 bases between them. The CDR3 runs 15 residues. The CDR3 DNA sequence: TGTGCCAGCAGCGTAGAGCCTGGGCAGGGCACTGAAGCTTTCTTT. Translating gives CASSVEPGQGTEAFF.

This rearrangement joins TRBV7-6 to TRBJ1-2; tentatively, D is TRBD1 (5 bases). Trimming left V 3 bases short and J 3 bases short, with 11 bases between. The V gene's germline CDR1 is SGHVS and CDR2 FNYEAQ. This CDR3 contains 14 residues. CDR3 nucleotides: TGTGCCAGCAGCTTGGGGCCTGGGGACTATGGCTACACCTTC. Translation: CASSLGPGDYGYTF.

The J gene is TRBJ2-1, the V gene TRBV13; 14 bases are shared with TRBD2. Germline values: CDR1 PRHDT, CDR2 FYEKMQ (reference sequence). The CDR3 runs to 17 residues. The ends lost 5 bases at V and 3 bases at J; junction bases unmatched: 6. The CDR3 spells CASSAGTSGGYYNEQFF. DNA of the CDR3: TGTGCCAGCAGCGCAGGGACTAGCGGGGGCTACTACAATGAGCAGTTCTTC.

The rearrangement uses TRBV19 and TRBJ2-1; 7 positions match TRBD2. There are 15 residues in the CDR3. The germline V gene encodes CDR1 LNHDA and CDR2 SQIVND (reference sequence). The J segment lost 6 bases and the V segment lost 5 bases, leaving 10 bases of the junction unmatched. The CDR3 DNA sequence: TGTGCCAGTAGTCCCGGGGGGAGGAGCACCAATGAGCAGTTCTTC. It specifies CASSPGGRSTNEQFF. The full variable domain, with the rest looked up from reference TRBV19 and TRBJ2-1, is DGGITQSPKYLFRKEGQNVTLSCEQNLNHDAMYWYRQDPGQGLRLIYYSQIVNDFQKGDIAEGYSVSREKKESFPLTVTSAQKNPTAFYLCASSPGGRSTNEQFFGPGTRLTVL.